This T cell receptor (beta chain) was recorded in a study of radiotherapy plus CTLA-4 blockade in lung cancer. Across the study: Of the patients, over 15% showed objective responses and about 30% attained disease control.

Some clones are missing from TCRdb's copy, which holds only in-frame ones; the method was immunoSEQ multiplex PCR. Among around 59,000 clones, about 72% were seen once, and the ten largest hold about 8.3%. This CDR3 has 17 amino acids. CDR1 LNHNV and CDR2 YYDKDF come from the germline V gene (reference sequence). V lost 2 bases and J lost 3; bases outside the gene matches: 10. Participants had chemo-refractory metastatic non-small-cell lung cancer and were treated with focal radiation plus ipilimumab CTLA-4 blockade. Study-wide points: TCR clones of tumor origin grew in blood after radiotherapy plus ipilimumab.

This clone was seen only once. Its antigen is currently unknown. The source material was peripheral blood, sampled from a patient treated with radiotherapy plus ipilimumab. This TCR was sampled from a human donor with non-small cell lung cancer whose response to radiotherapy plus ipilimumab could not be evaluated. The chain is built from TRBV15 and TRBJ1-5; 7 bases align to TRBD1. In DNA, the CDR3 is TGTGCCACCAGCAGACCTGACAGGGTTCGCGTCAATCAGCCCCAGCATTTT. This translates into CATSRPDRVRVNQPQHF.